This entry lists 15 T cell receptor beta chains sequenced from one sample in a study of a mutant IDH1 vaccine in newly diagnosed glioma (TCRdb year 2021). This specimen's time point label, interpreted: week 47, end of study. Each vaccine dose, consisting of 300 ug of a 20-mer mutant IDH1 peptide in Montanide, was administered subcutaneously with topical imiquimod. No antigens are known for them. Library construction relied on the immunoSEQ multiplex PCR assay. Entries here come from immuneACCESS through TCRdb and include only in-frame sequences with V and J called. Some clones fail to appear in such tables; in the studies checked, an unresolved V gene covers under half of the shortfall, and the cause of the remainder is unknown. In this sample the table shows over 45,000 clones, less than 80% of which occur a single time. The ten top clones hold roughly 5.6% of the sample. The material was PBMCs, obtained from a glioma patient whose treatment included an IDH1 peptide vaccine. The receptor source for this set is a man in his fifties or sixties with glioma.

The J gene is TRBJ2-6, the V gene TRBV7-2; possibly TRBD1 for D (6 bases). The length of the CDR3 is 16 residues. Per germline, CDR1 SGHTA and CDR2 FQGNSA. The germline V and J ends were trimmed by 5 bases and 1 base, with 12 bases remaining between them. The CDR3 reads CASSHDTGSGANVLTF. In nucleotides, the CDR3 is TGTGCCAGCAGCCACGATACAGGGTCTGGGGCCAACGTCCTGACTTTC.

The chain is built from TRBV6-6 and TRBJ2-1; TRBD2 is a possible D gene (5 bases). Germline CDR1 MNHNY, CDR2 SVGAGI (reference sequence). The CDR3 spans 14 residues. Trimming removed 0 bases from V and 4 bases from J, with 7 bases in between. The CDR3 sequence: CASSYSRVYNEQFF. CDR3 coding DNA: TGTGCCAGCAGTTACTCGAGGGTTTACAATGAGCAGTTCTTC.

The chain has TRBV5-1 and TRBJ2-6; D remains unclear. Trimming cost V 3 bases and J 0 bases, with 7 bases left between them. CDR3 length equals 15 residues. CDR1 and CDR2 from the germline V gene are SGHRS and YFSETQ. The CDR3 sequence is CASSSQVSGANVLTF. The CDR3 coding sequence is TGCGCCAGCAGCTCGCAAGTCTCTGGGGCCAACGTCCTGACTTTC. Together with reference TRBV5-1 and TRBJ2-6, the CDR3 gives the full variable domain: KAGVTQTPRYLIKTRGQQVTLSCSPISGHRSVSWYQQTPGQGLQFLFEYFSETQRNKGNFPGRFSGRQFSNSRSEMNVSTLELGDSALYLCASSSQVSGANVLTFGAGSRLTVL.

The gene calls are TRBV29-1 and TRBJ1-1; 7 bases align to TRBD1. The CDR3 spans 13 residues. The J segment lost 1 base and the V segment lost 6 bases, leaving 5 bases of the junction unmatched. The germline V gene encodes CDR1 SQVTM and CDR2 ANQGSEA. CDR3 bases: TGCAGCGTCTCGGGACAGAGGAACACTGAAGCTTTCTTT. It is translated as CSVSGQRNTEAFF.

Only a few counts were recorded for this clone. CDR3 in amino acids: CASSVGQVTDTQYF. DNA for the CDR3: TGTGCCAGCAGCGTGGGACAGGTCACAGATACGCAGTATTTT. The chain uses TRBV9 and TRBJ2-3, with TRBD1 identical over 8 bases. Germline CDR1 reads SGDLS; CDR2 reads YYNGEE. The CDR3 has 14 amino acids. Trimming at V came to 2 bases and at J to 2 bases, leaving 1 base not matched to a gene.

Relative to its sample, this clone is medium-sized. The V gene is TRBV14, the J gene TRBJ1-2; D call uncertain. V was clipped by 3 bases and J by 5 bases, with 13 bases between them. Per germline, CDR1 SGHDN and CDR2 FVKESK. This CDR3 is built from 14 residues. CDR3 sequence reads: CASSHRVELYGYTF. CDR3 bases: TGTGCCAGCAGCCACCGAGTAGAACTTTATGGCTACACCTTC.

This sequence joins TRBV14 and TRBJ2-1; D ambiguous. Per the germline V gene, CDR1 is SGHDN and CDR2 is FVKESK. Trimming pared 3 bases from V and 9 bases from J, leaving 15 bases between. This CDR3 contains 14 residues. The CDR3 loop is CASSHLLDGGEQFF. The CDR3 DNA follows: TGTGCCAGCAGCCATCTTTTAGACGGCGGTGAGCAGTTCTTC.

The V gene is TRBV7-8, the J gene TRBJ2-7; no clear D gene. CDR3 size: 13 residues. V lost 1 base, J lost 9 bases, and 13 bases lay in between. CDR1 SGHVS and CDR2 FQNEAQ come from the germline V gene. The CDR3 DNA reads TGTGCCAGCAGCTTAGATAATGGGATAGGGCAGTACTTC. It is translated as CASSLDNGIGQYF.

The V call is TRBV2, the J call TRBJ2-5, with D possibly matching TRBD2 (8 bases). V lost 7 bases and J lost 4, with 16 bases in between. Germline V gene data show CDR1 as SNHLY and CDR2 as FYNNEI. The length of the CDR3 is 14 residues. CDR3 nucleotides: TGTGCCAGCATGGAGGGGGCGGGGGGAGAGACCCAGTACTTC. Protein: CASMEGAGGETQYF.

The chain uses TRBV27 and TRBJ1-1; possibly TRBD1 for D (5 bases). The ends were cut back, 6 bases at V and 1 base at J, with 9 bases in the middle. Looked up from germline, CDR1 is MNHEY and CDR2 is SMNVEV (reference sequence). The CDR3 runs 13 residues. The CDR3 bases are TGTGCCAGCAGCCTCAGGGAGAACACTGAAGCTTTCTTT. This encodes CASSLRENTEAFF.

The table lists this clone with a few counts. The DNA for the CDR3 is TGTGCCAGCAGTGCCCTGCCGGGACAGGGTTCGGGCACTGAAGCTTTCTTT. Translation: CASSALPGQGSGTEAFF. This chain joins TRBV6-1 and TRBJ1-1; the match to TRBD1 covers 9 bases. V lost 4 bases and J lost 4; bases outside the gene matches: 13. The CDR3 sequence is 17 residues long. Germline CDR1 and CDR2: MNHNS and SASEGT.

The sample holds a few counts of this clone. The rearrangement uses TRBV29-1 and TRBJ1-1, with unresolved D. Germline lookup yields CDR1 SQVTM and CDR2 ANQGSEA. The length of the CDR3 is 13 residues. V lost 4 bases and J lost 2, with 11 bases in between. For the CDR3, the DNA is TGCAGCGTTGCGCCGGACCCAAACACTGAAGCTTTCTTT. Its protein is CSVAPDPNTEAFF.

This chain joins TRBV5-6 and TRBJ1-2; possibly TRBD1 for D (5 bases). The length of the CDR3 is 13 residues. Germline CDR1 reads SGHDT; CDR2 reads YYEEEE. V lost 4 bases to trimming and J lost 6 bases, with 13 bases between them. Here the CDR3 reads CASSLPGIHGYTF. The CDR3, as DNA: TGTGCCAGCAGCCTTCCAGGGATACATGGCTACACCTTC.

The V call is TRBV10-3, the J call TRBJ2-1; D assignment may be TRBD1 or TRBD2 (5 bases each). Germline CDR1 is ENHRY and CDR2 is SYGVKD. The CDR3 is 13 residues long. The V gene lost 6 bases and the J gene lost 8 bases, with 14 bases spanning the gap. The CDR3 nucleotides read TGTGCCATCAGACTGGGGGACGGGGATGAGCAGTTCTTC. Residues: CAIRLGDGDEQFF.

The chain employs TRBV10-3 and TRBJ2-5, with 11 bases aligning to TRBD2. V shed 0 bases, J shed 0 bases, and the junction held 3 bases outside the gene matches. The CDR3 spans 17 residues. Looked up from germline, CDR1 is ENHRY and CDR2 is SYGVKD. CDR3 residues: CAISESIAGGHQETQYF. The CDR3 DNA is TGTGCCATCAGTGAGTCGATAGCGGGGGGGCACCAAGAGACCCAGTACTTC.